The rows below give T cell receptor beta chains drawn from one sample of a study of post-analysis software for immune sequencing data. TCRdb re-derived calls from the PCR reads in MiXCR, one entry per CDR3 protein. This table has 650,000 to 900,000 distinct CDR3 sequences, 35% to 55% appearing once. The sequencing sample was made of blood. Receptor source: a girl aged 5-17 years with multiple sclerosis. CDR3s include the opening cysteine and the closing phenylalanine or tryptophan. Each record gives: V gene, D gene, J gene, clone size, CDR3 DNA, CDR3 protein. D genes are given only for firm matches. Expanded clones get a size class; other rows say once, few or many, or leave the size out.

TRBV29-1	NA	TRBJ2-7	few	TGCAGCGTCGGCCAAACAGGGTCTAACGAGCAGTACTTC	CSVGQTGSNEQYF
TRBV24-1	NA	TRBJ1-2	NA	TGTGCCACCAGCGACGGGGAAGGATATGGCTACACCTTC	CATSDGEGYGYTF
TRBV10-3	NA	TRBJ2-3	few	TGTGCCATCAGTGAGTCAGAGGACAGAACAGATACGCAGTATTTT	CAISESEDRTDTQYF
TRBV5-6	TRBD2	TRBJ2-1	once	TGTGCCAGCACCCCGGTAGCGGGAGGCTACAATGAGCAGTTCTTC	CASTPVAGGYNEQFF
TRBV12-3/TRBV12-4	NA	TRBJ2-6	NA	TGTGCCAGCAGTTTAGCGCGACCCAGCTCTGGGGCCAACGTCCTGACTTTC	CASSLARPSSGANVLTF
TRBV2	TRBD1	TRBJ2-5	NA	TGTGCCAGCAGTAAGAGGACAGGGGAGCAAGAGACCCAGTACTTC	CASSKRTGEQETQYF
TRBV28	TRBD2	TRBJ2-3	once	TGTGCCAGCCAAGAAGCGGGAGGGCTGCTCGCCACAGATACGCAGTATTTT	CASQEAGGLLATDTQYF
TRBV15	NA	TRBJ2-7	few	TGTGCCACCAGCAGAGATCGGGCCGTCTCCTACGAGCAGTACTTC	CATSRDRAVSYEQYF
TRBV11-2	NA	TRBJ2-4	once	TGTGCCAGCAGCTCTTACCCGGAGCGGATGGCCAAAAACATTCAGTACTTC	CASSSYPERMAKNIQYF
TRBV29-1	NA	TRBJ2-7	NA	TGCAGCGTTGTAGAGGGGGCGGGAGGGCAGTACTTC	CSVVEGAGGQYF
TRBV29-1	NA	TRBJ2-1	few	TGCAGCGTTTCCCACGTTCCAACTAGCGAGGGGGGATACTCCTACAATGAGCAGTTCTTC	CSVSHVPTSEGGYSYNEQFF
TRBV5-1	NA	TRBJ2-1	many	TGTGCCAGCAGCCCCGGACAGAGTTACAATGAGCAGTTCTTC	CASSPGQSYNEQFF
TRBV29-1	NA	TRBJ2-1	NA	TGCAGCGTTGACATTTTCAATGAGCAGTTCTTC	CSVDIFNEQFF
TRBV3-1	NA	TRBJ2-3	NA	TGTGCCAGCAGCCAAGATCCCAGGCGGAAAGCATCGACGCAGTATTTT	CASSQDPRRKASTQYF
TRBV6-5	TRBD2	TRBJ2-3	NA	TGTGCCAGCAGTTTGGAGACTAGCGGGAGGGCCGGAACAGGCGCAGATACGCAGTATTTT	CASSLETSGRAGTGADTQYF
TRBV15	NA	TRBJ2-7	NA	TGTGCCACCAGCAACCGGCCACAGGGTTCAGGCGAGCAGTACTTC	CATSNRPQGSGEQYF
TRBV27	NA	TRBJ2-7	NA	TGTGCCAGCAGTCGGCAGGGTGGCGACGAGCAGTACTTC	CASSRQGGDEQYF
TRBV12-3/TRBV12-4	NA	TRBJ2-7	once	TGTGCCAGTCGAGCAGCGAGTTCCAATGAGCAGTACTTC	CASRAASSNEQYF
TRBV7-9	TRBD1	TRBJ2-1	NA	TGTGCCAGCAGCTTAGCGATCAGGGGGAAGAGGTCCTACAATGAGCAGTTCTTC	CASSLAIRGKRSYNEQFF
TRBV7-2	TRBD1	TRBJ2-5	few	TGTACCAGCAGCCCGACTCGGGACAGGGGACAGACCCAGTACTTC	CTSSPTRDRGQTQYF
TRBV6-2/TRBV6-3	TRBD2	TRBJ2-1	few	TGTGCCAGCAGTCCCCAGAGTAGCGGGAAAGGCAATGAGCAGTTCTTC	CASSPQSSGKGNEQFF
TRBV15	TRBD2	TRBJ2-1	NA	TGTGCCACCAGCAGAAGCGGGACTCTCTACAATGAGCAGTTCTTC	CATSRSGTLYNEQFF
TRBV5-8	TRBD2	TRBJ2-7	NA	TGTGCCAGCAGCTTGGGAGGACTAGCGGGCAACTACGAGCAGTACTTC	CASSLGGLAGNYEQYF